The rows below give T cell receptor beta chains drawn from one sample of a study of T cells after yellow fever vaccination. TCRdb used MiXCR to reprocess the 5' RACE reads, holding one entry per CDR3 protein. The data show some 100,000 distinct CDR3 sequences, with around 6.7% seen just once and 2.7% held by the top ten. The sequenced sample was CD4+ T cells sorted from PBMCs, obtained about 41 days after the first yellow fever vaccination. These receptors were obtained from a man between 18 and 35 years old who received the YFV17D yellow fever vaccine. Each CDR3 is given with its conserved first and last residue. A D gene is named only where the DNA matches it firmly. Clone size is shown for a subset of rows, as once, few, many or a class of expanded clone.

clone_size j_call d_call v_call cdr3_nt cdr3_aa
many TRBJ1-6 . TRBV9 TGTGCCAGCAGGGAAGGACACCATAATTCACCCCTCCACTTT CASREGHHNSPLHF
few TRBJ1-4 . TRBV2 TGTGCCAGTATCCGGGACGGCCTTGAAAAACTGTTTTTT CASIRDGLEKLFF
few TRBJ2-2 . TRBV29-1 TGCAGCGTTGAAAAGGGGGCCGGGGAGCTGTTTTTT CSVEKGAGELFF
. TRBJ1-5 . TRBV5-6 TGTGCCAGCAGCGTCCGTGTTGGGCAGCCCCAGCATTTT CASSVRVGQPQHF
many TRBJ2-7 TRBD1 TRBV5-1 TGCGCCAGCAGCGGGGTGACAGGGAAGGTAGGCTACGAGCAGTACTTC CASSGVTGKVGYEQYF
. TRBJ1-5 . TRBV2 TGTGCCAGCAGTATTAGCGGGCCCCAGCATTTT CASSISGPQHF
many TRBJ2-2 . TRBV3-1 TGTGCCAGCAGCCCTATAAGTGGCGGGGAGCTGTTTTTT CASSPISGGELFF
many TRBJ1-1 . TRBV2 TGTGCCAGCAGTGAGGGACTTTCTGCCTACGAAGCTTTCTTT CASSEGLSAYEAFF
many TRBJ2-7 . TRBV7-2 TGTGCCAGCAGCTCCCGGGGAATGGGCGAGCAGTACTTC CASSSRGMGEQYF
. TRBJ1-5 . TRBV5-1 TGCGCCAGCAGTAGGCTAGGGGGTCAGCCCCAGCATTTT CASSRLGGQPQHF
many TRBJ1-6 . TRBV24-1 TGTGCCACCAGTGGGCCGGGACCGAGCTCCTATAATTCACCCCTCCACTTT CATSGPGPSSYNSPLHF
many TRBJ1-4 . TRBV12-3/TRBV12-4 TGTGCCAGCAGCCGAAATGAAAAACTGTTTTTT CASSRNEKLFF
. TRBJ2-2 . TRBV12-5 TGTGCTAGTGGTTTGACCGCGACTACGGGGGCGAACACCGGGGAGCTGTTTTTT CASGLTATTGANTGELFF
many TRBJ1-2 . TRBV4-3 TGCGCCAGCAGCCCCCGGACGGGGGGATTCTATGGCTACACCTTC CASSPRTGGFYGYTF
many TRBJ2-1 . TRBV12-3/TRBV12-4 TGTGCCAGCAGTCCCCTGGGAGGAGGCAATGAGCAGTTCTTC CASSPLGGGNEQFF
many TRBJ2-3 . TRBV18 TGTGCCAGCTCACCCCTCGGGGACCTAGATACGCAGTATTTT CASSPLGDLDTQYF
many TRBJ2-5 . TRBV5-1 TGCGCCAGCAGCTCTCTGGGCGGTGAGACCCAGTACTTC CASSSLGGETQYF
. TRBJ2-1 . TRBV30 TGTGCCTGGACTGGGGGCGACAATGAGCAGTTCTTC CAWTGGDNEQFF
many TRBJ2-3 TRBD2 TRBV9 TGTGCCAGCAGCGTCGGGAACGGGGGGATGACAGATACGCAGTATTTT CASSVGNGGMTDTQYF
many TRBJ2-5 TRBD2 TRBV19 TGTGCCAGTGGGACTAGCTTCTACCAAGAGACCCAGTACTTC CASGTSFYQETQYF
. TRBJ2-3 TRBD2 TRBV12-3/TRBV12-4 TGTGCCAGCAGTATAAACCTGGGACTAGCGGGGGCCACAGATACGCAGTATTTT CASSINLGLAGATDTQYF
many TRBJ2-7 TRBD2 TRBV7-2 TGTGCCAGCAGCTTTTCAGGGACTAGCGGGGGGGCTGCCGAGCAGTACTTC CASSFSGTSGGAAEQYF
. TRBJ2-1 . TRBV20-1 TGCAGTGCCCAGTGGGGGCCCGATGAGCAGTTCTTC CSAQWGPDEQFF
many TRBJ1-4 . TRBV6-5 TGTGCCAGCAGTTACTCGATAGTGGGAAGGGAAAAACTGTTTTTT CASSYSIVGREKLFF
many TRBJ1-2 . TRBV29-1 TGCAGCGTTGATTCTACTAACTATGGCTACACCTTC CSVDSTNYGYTF
many TRBJ1-1 . TRBV18 TGTGCCAGCTCACCATCGGAAACCACTGAAGCTTTCTTT CASSPSETTEAFF
many TRBJ1-2 . TRBV5-1 TGCGCCAGTAGGGCAGAGGCTTCCTATGGCTACACCTTC CASRAEASYGYTF
many TRBJ2-3 TRBD2 TRBV12-3/TRBV12-4 TGTGCCAGCAGCGAGACTAGCGGGGGGGCAGATACGCAGTATTTT CASSETSGGADTQYF
once TRBJ2-3 . TRBV5-4 TGTGCCAGCAGAGGGCTCCGGAGCACAGATACGCAGTATTTT CASRGLRSTDTQYF
many TRBJ1-1 TRBD1 TRBV7-6 TGTGCCAGCAGCTTAGGTCCCGGGACAGGGAACACTGAAGCTTTCTTT CASSLGPGTGNTEAFF
many TRBJ2-1 TRBD2 TRBV5-1 TGCGCCAGCAGCTTGGATCGAAGCGGGGGGAGAGATGAGCAGTTCTTC CASSLDRSGGRDEQFF
many TRBJ2-1 TRBD2 TRBV5-1 TGCGCCAGTAGCGAAGGGACTAGCGGTACCAATGAGCAGTTCTTC CASSEGTSGTNEQFF
many TRBJ2-7 . TRBV2 TGTGCCAGCACCCAAGGAGGACCGCCGCGACGGGAGCAGTACTTC CASTQGGPPRREQYF
once TRBJ2-5 . TRBV5-5 TGTGCCAGCAGCCCGGGACACCGCGGGGAGACCCAGTACTTC CASSPGHRGETQYF